This T cell receptor (beta chain) was identified in a study of OX40 agonist ivuxolimab in advanced cancers. As for this clone: Its specificity is unknown.

Study outcomes and limitations: Some nonresponders also had low normalized T-cell clonal expansion.

Blood draws occurred at baseline, cycle 4 day 1, and cycle 7 day 1. Generated by immunoSEQ multiplex PCR, the TCRdb table keeps only in-frame clones and is missing some. The sample has about 62,000 clones, about 85% seen once. Germline V lookup: CDR1 MNHEY, CDR2 SVGAGI. Between the trimmed V and J ends, which lost 1 base and 4 bases, there was a span of 14 bases. The CDR3 loop spans 15 amino acids. The sequence was collected from an adult with an advanced solid tumor such as melanoma, head and neck, liver or kidney cancer. This chain uses TRBV6-5 with TRBJ2-7; unclear D gene. The sequencing used CD4+ or CD8+ T cells sorted from blood, collected in a trial of the OX40 agonist ivuxolimab. The CDR3 DNA sequence: TGTGCCAGCAGTTACTTTACTAAGATAGGGTACGAGCAGTACTTC. Translating gives CASSYFTKIGYEQYF.